The present T cell receptor (beta chain) was sequenced within a study of graft-versus-host responses after intestinal transplantation. Study-wide results and limits: Recipient bone marrow held GvH clones, some seen earlier in ileum or blood.

Method: immunoSEQ multiplex PCR; TCRdb's copy keeps in-frame clones and lacks some. The sample shows approximately 26,000 clones, 82% of them seen only once. CDR3 size: 12 residues. V lost 7 bases and J 6 bases, leaving 12 bases between the germline ends. CDR1 and CDR2 from the germline V gene are SNHLY and FYNNEI. Notes on this clone: Its target is not known.

The receptor comes from a human donor who received an intestinal transplant. The V gene is TRBV2, the J gene TRBJ1-1; D is possibly TRBD1 (5 bases). The sample in question was unstimulated CD4+ T cells sorted from spleen or lymph node cells, obtained before intestinal transplant. The CDR3 sequence is CASTRGPAEAFF. For the CDR3, the DNA is TGTGCCAGCACCCGGGGACCGGCTGAAGCTTTCTTT.